This T cell receptor beta chain was found in a study of T cell responses to AZD1222 COVID-19 vaccine. Study-wide background: Second-dose timings of about 4 or about 12 weeks were pooled.

With regard to this clone: The target antigen is unknown.

Broader study findings: A reported finding is that nearly half of spike-specific TCRs target unmutated variant regions.

Repertoires were generated with immunoSEQ multiplex PCR, while TCRdb's copy carries only in-frame clones and drops some. Of 90,000 to 100,000 clones in the sample, 87% are singletons; the top ten hold under 3.5%. This CDR3 spans 13 amino acids. Germline loops: CDR1 SGHDT, CDR2 YYEEEE. Trimming pared 2 bases from V and 4 bases from J, leaving 10 bases between. The sequence derives from an adult in good health. The specimen was peripheral blood, collected on day 0 of AZD1222 vaccination. The chain couples TRBV5-6 to TRBJ2-7; TRBD2 is a possible D gene (5 bases). The CDR3 DNA sequence: TGTGCCAGCAGCTTTTCACCGGGGTACGAGCAGTACTTC. Its translation: CASSFSPGYEQYF.